This TCR beta chain was sequenced for a study of identical twins. V was clipped by 5 bases and J by 5 bases; unmatched bases: 4. The length of the CDR3 is 13 residues. Germline CDR1 is SEHNR and CDR2 is FQNEAQ (reference sequence). This clonotype was counted only a few times. Its antigen is unknown. TCRdb independently ran MiXCR on the 5' RACE reads; one entry per CDR3 protein. The sample lists roughly 500,000 distinct CDR3 sequences; 22% were seen once. Study conclusions and caveats: While abundant cord blood beta clonotypes carried fewer insertions, memory repertoires showed no such pattern.

This same sample was also part of a study on T cells expressing NK-cell markers. That report notes: Underlying the TCR beta repertoires were sorted CD3+CD56+NKG2C+, CD3+CD56+NKG2C- and CD3+CD56-NKG2C+ T cells.

V gene TRBV7-9 combines with J gene TRBJ2-7; 9 bases agree with TRBD2. Sequences were obtained from CD4+ T cells sorted from blood. The source of this sequence is a woman younger than 30 in good health. The CDR3 is CASSIAGGNEQYF. As DNA, the CDR3 is TGTGCCAGCAGCATTGCGGGAGGGAACGAGCAGTACTTC.